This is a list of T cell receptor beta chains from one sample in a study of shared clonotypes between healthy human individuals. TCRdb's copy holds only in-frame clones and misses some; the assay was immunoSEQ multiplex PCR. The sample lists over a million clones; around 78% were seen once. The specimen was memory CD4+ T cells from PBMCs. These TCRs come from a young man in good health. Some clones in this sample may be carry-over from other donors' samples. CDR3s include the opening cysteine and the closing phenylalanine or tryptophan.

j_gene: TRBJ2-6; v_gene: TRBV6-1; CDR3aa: CASSATDSSSGANVLTF
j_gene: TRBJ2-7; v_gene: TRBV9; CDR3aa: CASSPRPGLDPGGEQYF
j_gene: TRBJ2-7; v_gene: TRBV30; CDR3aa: CAWSDEGLGSYEQYF
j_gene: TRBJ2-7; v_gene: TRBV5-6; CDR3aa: CASSRRAISSYEQYF
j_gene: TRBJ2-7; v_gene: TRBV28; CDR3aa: CASSFHPQGIPHEQYF
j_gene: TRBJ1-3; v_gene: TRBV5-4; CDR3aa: CASSTVGSGNTIYF
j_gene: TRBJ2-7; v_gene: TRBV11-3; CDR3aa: CASSLAGVSYEQYF
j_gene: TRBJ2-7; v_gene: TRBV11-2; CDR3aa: CASSLKTQSASGSIYEQYF
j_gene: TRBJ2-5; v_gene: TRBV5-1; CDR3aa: CASSLTGRAEETQYF
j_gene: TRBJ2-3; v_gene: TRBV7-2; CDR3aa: CASSPPVGLAGDTQYF
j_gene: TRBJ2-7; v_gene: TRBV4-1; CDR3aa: CASSQRNGIGYEQYF
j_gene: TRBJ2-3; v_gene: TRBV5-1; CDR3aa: CASSLVPSDTQYF
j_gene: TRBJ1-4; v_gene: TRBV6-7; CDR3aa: CASSQDCRVVEKLFF
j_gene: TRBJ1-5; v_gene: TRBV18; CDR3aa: CASSPQGVGNQPQHF
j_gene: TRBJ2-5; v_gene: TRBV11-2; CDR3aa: CASSFRLAGRQETQYF
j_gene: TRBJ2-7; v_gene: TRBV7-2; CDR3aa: CASSLEAGVNYEQYF
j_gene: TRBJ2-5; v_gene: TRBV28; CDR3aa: CASSYPAKEGRETQYF
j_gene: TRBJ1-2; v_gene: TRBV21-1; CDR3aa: CASSKEGVNYGYTF
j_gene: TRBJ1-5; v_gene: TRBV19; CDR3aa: CAASRVRNQPQHF
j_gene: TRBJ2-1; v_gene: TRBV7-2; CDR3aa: CASSPQQSSYNEQFF
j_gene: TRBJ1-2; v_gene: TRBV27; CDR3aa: CASSSRINYPYGYTF
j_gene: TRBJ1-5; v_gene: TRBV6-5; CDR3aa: CASSYSGGANQPQHF
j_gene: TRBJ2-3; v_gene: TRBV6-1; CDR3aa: CASRTSGTTDTQYF
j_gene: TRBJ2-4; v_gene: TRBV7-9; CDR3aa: CASSIQGPRWNIQYF
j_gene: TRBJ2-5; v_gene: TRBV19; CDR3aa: CASMAVAGAPETQYF
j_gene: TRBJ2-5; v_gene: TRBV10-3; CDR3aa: CAISVHVGKETQYF
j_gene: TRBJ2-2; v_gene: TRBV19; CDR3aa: CASSPGLAGSRRTGELFF
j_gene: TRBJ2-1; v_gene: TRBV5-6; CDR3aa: CASSPVGVYNEQFF
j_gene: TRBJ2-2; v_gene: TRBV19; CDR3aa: CASNRVRNTGELFF